This TCR beta chain was obtained from a study of blood T cell repertoires in COVID-19. About the research overall: The United States, Italy and Spain were the sources of the acute and convalescent COVID-19 samples. The cDNA or gDNA used as material had been derived from T cells, B-cell-depleted T cells, or PBMCs.

V was clipped by 8 bases and J by 5 bases; unmatched bases: 14. CDR1 and CDR2 (germline): GTSNPN, SVGIG (reference sequence). The CDR3 loop spans 14 amino acids. This clone has at least ten counts. Original handling: Amplification with reference gene primers provided the estimates of nucleated cell counts. Only in-frame clones appear in the TCRdb table, and some are missing; sequencing was by immunoSEQ multiplex PCR. From that table come the V and J calls and clone size; the DNA was used to work out D and trimming. The sample shows some 200,000 clones, roughly 86% of them seen only once. This receptor was taken from a woman older than 75 in a cohort sampled during active or convalescent COVID-19. The chain couples TRBV30 to TRBJ2-5; 7 bases are shared with TRBD2. The sequencing input was peripheral blood. The CDR3 reads CAVNRGEYLETQYF. In nucleotides, the CDR3 is TGTGCCGTAAACCGGGGGGAATATTTGGAGACCCAGTACTTC.